This is a list of T cell receptor beta chains from one sample in a study of cytomegalovirus exposure and HLA in healthy donors. The data were produced by immunoSEQ multiplex PCR, yet TCRdb's version contains in-frame clones alone and is incomplete. The sample shows about 220,000 clones, 60% to 80% of them seen only once. Sequenced input: PBMCs. Receptors were obtained from a male donor in good health and CMV-seronegative. Each CDR3 is given with its conserved first and last residue. The D gene is left open where the match is weak. Part of the rows lack a size; the others show once, few, many or a class for expanded clones.

>-|-|TRBV6-5|TRBJ2-3
CASSLGGNTQYF
TGTGCCAGCAGTCTGGGGGGTAATACGCAGTATTTT
>-|-|TRBV7-9|TRBJ2-1
CASSSLGGGFPMMEQFF
TGTGCCAGCAGCTCTCTCGGAGGGGGCTTTCCAATGATGGAGCAGTTCTTC
>-|TRBD1|TRBV29-1|TRBJ2-7
CSVEDRASYEQYF
TGCAGCGTTGAGGACAGGGCGTCCTACGAGCAGTACTTC
>-|TRBD1|TRBV6-5|TRBJ2-7
CASSPSSTGVYEQYF
TGTGCCAGCAGTCCTTCTTCAACAGGGGTATACGAGCAGTACTTC
>once|-|TRBV9|TRBJ2-3
CASSVVAGATDTQYF
TGTGCCAGCAGCGTAGTGGCGGGGGCCACAGATACGCAGTATTTT
>-|TRBD1|TRBV5-6|TRBJ2-7
CASSSRQGNYEQYF
TGTGCCAGCAGCTCCCGACAGGGGAACTACGAGCAGTACTTC
>once|TRBD1|TRBV5-1|TRBJ1-2
CASSWRTGSGYGYTF
TGCGCCAGCAGCTGGAGGACAGGGTCGGGCTATGGCTACACCTTC
>-|TRBD1|TRBV28|TRBJ2-7
CASSSVLITRDRMTYEQYF
TGTGCCAGCAGTTCAGTGCTTATAACGCGGGACAGGATGACCTACGAGCAGTACTTC
>-|-|TRBV5-1|TRBJ2-5
CASSFDNEETQYF
TGCGCCAGCAGCTTCGACAACGAAGAGACCCAGTACTTC
>-|TRBD2|TRBV7-3|TRBJ2-1
CASSLGAGGWNEQFF
TGTGCCAGCAGCTTGGGTGCGGGGGGCTGGAATGAGCAGTTCTTC
>once|-|TRBV28|TRBJ2-7
CASSLQGGSYEQYF
TGTGCCAGCAGTTTACAGGGAGGCTCCTACGAGCAGTACTTC
>-|-|TRBV28|TRBJ1-5
CASSRGFDQPQHF
TGTGCCAGCAGCCGGGGGTTTGATCAGCCCCAGCATTTT
>few|-|TRBV30|TRBJ2-7
CAWSPGYHEQYF
TGTGCCTGGAGCCCAGGGTACCACGAGCAGTACTTC
>-|TRBD1|TRBV11-2|TRBJ1-4
CASSLATGADEKLFF
TGTGCCAGCAGCCTCGCAACAGGGGCCGATGAAAAACTGTTTTTT
>-|-|TRBV5-1|TRBJ1-1
CASSLGGLNTEAFF
TGCGCCAGCAGCTTGGGAGGGCTGAACACTGAAGCTTTCTTT
>-|-|TRBV7-3|TRBJ2-1
CASSLSRGHNEQFF
TGTGCCAGCAGCTTAAGTAGGGGTCACAATGAGCAGTTCTTC
>-|-|TRBV7-2|TRBJ2-5
CASSWGTDGGETQYF
TGTGCCAGCAGCTGGGGGACAGACGGGGGAGAGACCCAGTACTTC
>-|-|TRBV11-2|TRBJ2-5
CASSLELGYQETQYF
TGTGCCAGCAGCTTAGAACTCGGTTACCAAGAGACCCAGTACTTC
>-|-|TRBV25-1|TRBJ1-2
CASRATSYGYTF
TGTGCCAGCAGGGCGACATCGTATGGCTACACCTTC
>-|TRBD1|TRBV27|TRBJ2-1
CASSLGTGYNEQFF
TGTGCCAGCAGTTTAGGGACAGGGTACAATGAGCAGTTCTTC
>-|-|TRBV11-2|TRBJ2-7
CASSVTGYSSGYF
TGTGCCAGCAGCGTAACAGGGTATTCGTCGGGGTACTTC
>-|TRBD1|TRBV7-8|TRBJ2-7
CASSPDRELYEQYF
TGTGCCAGCAGCCCGGACAGGGAATTATACGAGCAGTACTTC
>-|-|TRBV18|TRBJ2-7
CASSPPGLAYEQYF
TGTGCCAGCTCACCCCCGGGACTGGCCTACGAGCAGTACTTC
>few|-|TRBV5-1|TRBJ1-2
CASRSSGERYGYTF
TGCGCCAGCAGGTCTTCCGGGGAGAGGTATGGCTACACCTTC
>many|TRBD1|TRBV5-6|TRBJ1-5
CASTKPPEGAGQPQHF
TGTGCCAGCACCAAACCACCCGAGGGGGCAGGTCAGCCCCAGCATTTT
>-|-|TRBV7-3|TRBJ2-7
CASSPRGSYEQYF
TGTGCCAGCAGCCCCCGGGGGTCCTACGAGCAGTACTTC
>once|TRBD1|TRBV9|TRBJ1-2
CASSVAQGGSYGYTF
TGTGCCAGCAGCGTAGCCCAGGGGGGTTCCTATGGCTACACCTTC
>few|-|TRBV6-5|TRBJ2-7
CASTDTYEQYF
TGTGCCAGCACGGACACCTACGAGCAGTACTTC
>few|TRBD2|TRBV10-3|TRBJ2-5
CAISGGLAGTQETQYF
TGTGCCATCAGTGGGGGACTAGCGGGGACGCAAGAGACCCAGTACTTC
>-|-|TRBV30|TRBJ1-1
CAWSENGGGTNTEAFF
TGTGCCTGGAGTGAGAATGGGGGGGGCACGAACACTGAAGCTTTCTTT
>-|TRBD1|TRBV6-6|TRBJ1-6
CASGDRGMNSPLHF
TGTGCCAGCGGAGACAGGGGGATGAATTCACCCCTCCACTTT
>-|-|TRBV28|TRBJ2-7
CASSLRGLWYEQYF
TGTGCCAGCAGTTTACGGGGGTTGTGGTACGAGCAGTACTTC